Following are 7 T cell receptor beta chains from one sample sequenced in a study of T cell responses to AZD1222 COVID-19 vaccine. Produced via immunoSEQ multiplex PCR; TCRdb's table is partial and in-frame only. The sample has some 150,000 clones, less than 90% seen once. The specimen comprised peripheral blood, sampled on day 0 of AZD1222 vaccination. Receptor source: an adult in good health.

The CDR3 loop is CASSQTIGLGTGELFF. In nucleotides, the CDR3 is TGCGCCAGCAGCCAAACAATAGGGTTAGGCACCGGGGAGCTGTTTTTT. This chain uses TRBV4-3 with TRBJ2-2; no reliable D call. Germline assignment: CDR1 LGHNA and CDR2 YSLEER. V lost 2 bases and J lost 4, with 14 bases in between. The CDR3 totals 16 residues.

V gene TRBV18 combines with J gene TRBJ1-2; 7 nucleotides match TRBD1. The J segment lost 8 bases and the V segment lost 2 bases, leaving 2 bases of the junction unmatched. In germline, CDR1 is KGHSH, CDR2 LQKENI. This CDR3 contains 12 residues. The CDR3 here is CASSPDREGYTF. The DNA for the CDR3 is TGTGCCAGCTCACCAGACAGGGAGGGCTACACCTTC.

This chain uses TRBV3-1 (or the pseudogene TRBV3-2) with TRBJ2-5; D remains ambiguous. The V and J ends lost 0 bases and 9 bases respectively, with 8 bases between them. Germline CDR1 reads LGHDT; CDR2 reads YNNKEL (reference sequence). The CDR3 length is 12 residues. The CDR3 DNA reads TGTGCCAGCAGCCAAGATATGCATGCCCAGTACTTC. This encodes CASSQDMHAQYF.

This clone was found a few times. This rearrangement joins TRBV4-2 to TRBJ1-6; D might be TRBD1 (5 bases). Trimming left V 0 bases short and J 7 bases short, with 16 bases between. CDR1 is LGHNA and CDR2 is YNFKEQ in the germline V gene. The CDR3 has 17 amino acids. CDR3 in DNA: TGTGCCAGCAGCCAAGACTGGGACGGCACAGCGAATTCACCCCTCCACTTT. Translating gives CASSQDWDGTANSPLHF.

This clone has just one count. The chain couples TRBV14 to TRBJ1-4, with 8 bases matching TRBD1. CDR1 SGHDN and CDR2 FVKESK come from the germline V gene. V shed 1 base and J 4 bases; nucleotides not matched to a gene: 11. The CDR3 covers 18 residues. CDR3 DNA: TGTGCCAGCAGCCAAGGTCAGGGGGCCGCAGCCTTTAATGAAAAACTGTTTTTT. Translating it yields CASSQGQGAAAFNEKLFF.

This clone appeared a single time. V and J are TRBV5-4 and TRBJ1-2; unclear D gene. V gave up 5 bases and J gave up 2 bases, with 10 bases separating them. Per germline, CDR1 SGHNT and CDR2 YYREEE (reference sequence). This CDR3 comprises 13 residues. This chain's CDR3 is CASSKEGNYGYTF. In DNA form, the CDR3 reads TGTGCCAGCAGTAAGGAAGGGAACTATGGCTACACCTTC.

V gene TRBV10-3 combines with J gene TRBJ1-2, with a weak D call TRBD1 (5 bases). V lost 6 bases to trimming and J lost 6 bases, with 14 bases between them. Germline V gene lookup returns CDR1 ENHRY and CDR2 SYGVKD. This CDR3 has 13 residues. CDR3 DNA: TGTGCCATCAGACCGGGGACCCAAAATGGCTACACCTTC. The encoded protein is CAIRPGTQNGYTF.